A single sample gave rise to the 27 T cell receptor beta chains below, sequenced in a study of tumor-infiltrating lymphocytes in primary liver carcinoma. Making TCR beta cDNA involved 400 to 600 ng total RNA and a constant-region primer. Each TCR beta library was derived from three nested multiplex PCR rounds that employed slightly modified ARM-PCR. The first two PCR rounds used TRBV1-TRBV30 primers with a Cbeta primer, roughly 10 cycles each. From the multiplex PCR reads, TCRdb called clonotypes with MiXCR, one entry per CDR3 protein. The sample includes fewer than 350,000 distinct CDR3 sequences, 50% to 70% of them seen just once. RNA was extracted from whole blood without cell sorting, alongside germline DNA. The sequenced sample consisted of peripheral blood. The receptor source for this set is a man aged 35-49 years with primary liver carcinoma and hepatitis B virus infection.

This clonotype came up once. The junction shows a germline mismatch at one end, possibly a read error. J is TRBJ2-1 and V is TRBV4-1; tentatively, D is TRBD2 (5 bases). The CDR3 is made up of 14 amino acids. Germline-derived CDR1 and CDR2 are MGHRA and YSYEKL. The CDR3 region is CASSQEEVRSGQLF. The CDR3 region has the DNA TGCGCCAGCAGCCAAGAGGAGGTCCGCAGTGGGCAGCTCTTC.

On this clonotype: Since no conserved phenylalanine or tryptophan closes the CDR3, a read error is the likely cause. The chain joins TRBV12-3 or TRBV12-4 to TRBJ2-7; D might be TRBD1 (6 bases). This CDR3 has 14 residues. V was cut by 8 bases and J by 4 bases, with 18 bases left in between. This chain's CDR3 is CASGWTAGFYEQYS. The CDR3, as DNA: TGTGCCAGCGGCTGGACAGCTGGCTTTTACGAGCAGTACTCC.

A few counts support this clonotype. The chain is built from TRBV2 and TRBJ2-7; D might be TRBD1 or TRBD2, each matching 5 bases. Germline CDR1 is SNHLY and CDR2 is FYNNEI. CDR3 length: 16 residues. V dropped 9 bases and J dropped 0 bases, with 21 bases sitting between them. The DNA for the CDR3 is TGTGCCAGTAGTTCCCCGTCCGGGGCGGTCTCCTACGAGCAGTACTTC. Its protein is CASSSPSGAVSYEQYF.

In its sample, this clonotype was seen a few times. At one of its ends the junction is not consistent with the germline gene, which may arise from a read error. This rearrangement joins TRBV11-2 to TRBJ2-3; 14 bases are a match to TRBD2. Germline V gene data show CDR1 as SGHAT and CDR2 as FQNNGV. CDR3 length: 17 amino acids. CDR3 sequence (DNA): TGTGCCAGTAGCTTAGAGCGACTAGCGGGAGGGCGAGATACGCAGTATTTT. Translating gives CASSLERLAGGRDTQYF. The full variable domain, with the rest looked up from reference TRBV11-2 and TRBJ2-3, is EAGVAQSPRYKIIEKRQSVAFWCNPISGHATLYWYQQILGQGPKLLIQFQNNGVVDDSQLPKDRFSAERLKGVDSTLKIQPAKLEDSAVYLCASSLERLAGGRDTQYFGPGTRLTVL.

The chain is built from TRBV5-6 and TRBJ2-1; 8 bases align to TRBD1. This CDR3 is built from 15 residues. Per the germline V gene, CDR1 is SGHDT and CDR2 is YYEEEE. V gave up 3 bases and J gave up 7 bases; unmatched junction bases: 9. Here the CDR3 reads CASSYAGGGENEQFF. DNA for the CDR3: TGTGCCAGCAGCTACGCAGGGGGCGGGGAAAATGAGCAGTTCTTC. The complete variable domain, with remaining parts taken from reference TRBV5-6 and TRBJ2-1, reads DAGVTQSPTHLIKTRGQQVTLRCSPKSGHDTVSWYQQALGQGPQFIFQYYEEEERQRGNFPDRFSGHQFPNYSSELNVNALLLGDSALYLCASSYAGGGENEQFFGPGTRLTVL.

Details on this clonotype: Possible read error: a much larger clone is one base away. V and J are TRBV7-8 and TRBJ2-7, with no clear D. Trimming removed 7 bases at V and 5 bases at J, with 6 bases between. The CDR3 contains 10 residues. Germline V gene data show CDR1 as SGHVS and CDR2 as FQNEAQ. The CDR3 is CASTLNEQYF. CDR3 sequence (DNA): TGTGCCAGCACTTTAAACGAGCAGTACTTC.

A remark on this clonotype: This clone may be a read error of a much larger clone one base away. This chain connects TRBV6-2 or TRBV6-3 to TRBJ1-5; D gene uncertain. CDR3 length equals 14 residues. Germline V gene lookup returns CDR1 MNHEY and CDR2 SVGEGT. CDR3 in amino acids: CVSSSWRVGQPQHF. The CDR3 bases are TGTGTCAGCAGTTCGTGGAGGGTGGGTCAGCCCCAGCATTTT.

Concerning this clonotype: A much larger clone lies a single base off, so this may be a read error. The V call is TRBV6-1, the J call TRBJ2-7; D is uncertain. Germline CDR1 MNHNS, CDR2 SASEGT. V gave up 3 bases and J gave up 1 base, with 10 bases separating them. The CDR3 totals 14 residues. DNA for the CDR3: TGTGCCAGCAGTGACTATGTTAGGTCCTACGAGCAGTACTTC. Its protein product is CASSDYVRSYEQYF.

The V and J genes are TRBV28 and TRBJ2-5; TRBD2 might be the D (6 bases). The V gene's germline CDR1 is MDHEN and CDR2 SYDVKM. This CDR3 has 16 residues. V lost 6 bases and J lost 0, with 17 bases in between. The CDR3 loop reads CASSVLGGPYQETQYF. The DNA for the CDR3 is TGTGCCAGCAGCGTTCTGGGGGGTCCCTACCAAGAGACCCAGTACTTC.

About this clonotype: Just one base apart from a much larger clone, this may be a read error. It is likely a read error, because the conserved phenylalanine at the end of the CDR3 is missing. This chain links TRBV29-1 with TRBJ1-1; 7 nucleotides align to TRBD1. Germline CDR1 SQVTM, CDR2 ANQGSEA. The junction had 10 bases not matched to a gene; V was cut back by 7 bases and J by 2 bases. The CDR3 is made up of 14 amino acids. CDR3 DNA: TGCAGCGCGGACGGGAGGGGGCTAAACACTGAAGCTTTCTTA. It yields the protein CSADGRGLNTEAFL.

On this clonotype itself: A read error is possible here, since a much larger clone lies one base away. The chain uses TRBV29-1 and TRBJ1-1; D ambiguous. Germline V lookup: CDR1 SQVTM, CDR2 ANQGSEA. CDR3 length: 13 amino acids. The CDR3 sequence is CSAEDRLTTEAFF. In DNA, the CDR3 is TGCAGCGCTGAAGATCGACTTACTACAGAAGCTTTCTTT.

The V gene is TRBV6-1, the J gene TRBJ1-1; TRBD1 matches at 9 bases. Trimming removed 1 base from V and 5 bases from J; junction bases left unmatched: 8. The CDR3 length is 16 residues. Germline-derived CDR1 and CDR2 are MNHNS and SASEGT. The CDR3 here is CASSEDTGGEKTEAFF. CDR3 sequence (DNA): TGTGCCAGCAGTGAAGATACAGGGGGCGAAAAAACTGAAGCTTTCTTT.

On this clonotype itself: Possible read error: a much larger clone is one base away. V and J are TRBV29-1 and TRBJ1-3; D is possibly TRBD1 (5 bases). CDR1 SQVTM and CDR2 ANQGSEA come from the germline V gene. This CDR3 comprises 13 residues. For the CDR3, the DNA is TGCAACGTTCGTAGGGGCTCTGGAAACACCATATATTTT. Its translation is CNVRRGSGNTIYF.

Worth noting for this clonotype: Just one base apart from a much larger clone, this may be a read error. The rearrangement joins TRBV29-1 to TRBJ1-1; D gene unclear. The V gene's germline CDR1 is SQVTM and CDR2 ANQGSEA. The CDR3 is 14 residues long. This CDR3 is CSVGLRPSNTEALF. For the CDR3, the DNA is TGCAGCGTTGGGCTCAGGCCGAGCAACACTGAAGCTCTCTTT.

This clonotype was counted many times. J is TRBJ2-7 and V is TRBV4-2, with 10 nucleotides matching TRBD1. The V and J ends lost 4 bases and 5 bases, in that order; junction bases with no gene match: 8. The CDR3 runs to 15 residues. The germline gives CDR1 LGHNA, CDR2 YNFKEQ. Here the CDR3 DNA reads TGTGCCAGCAGCCCCTGGGACAGGGGAGGCCACGAGCAGTACTTC. It is translated as CASSPWDRGGHEQYF.

Notes on this clonotype: This clone may be a read error of a much larger clone one base away. V gene TRBV4-2 combines with J gene TRBJ2-7, with D perhaps TRBD2 (6 bases). This CDR3 comprises 15 residues. Germline CDR1 reads LGHNA; CDR2 reads YNFKEQ. V was shortened by 0 bases and J by 4 bases, with 13 bases between the two germline ends. The CDR3 coding sequence is TGTGCCAGCAGCCAAGATCTTAATAGCGGTTACGAGCAGTACTTC. Translation gives CASSQDLNSGYEQYF.

There are many counts of this clonotype. This sequence joins TRBV6-4 and TRBJ2-1, with 10 bases aligning to TRBD2. The CDR3 loop spans 14 amino acids. The V gene's germline CDR1 is MRHNA and CDR2 SNTAGT. The junction had 0 bases not matched to a gene; V was cut back by 0 bases and J by 7 bases. The CDR3 nucleotides are TGTGCCAGCAGTGACTCAGCGGGAGGGAATGAGCAGTTCTTC. It specifies CASSDSAGGNEQFF.

The DNA of the CDR3 is TGTGCCACCGCCAGGGGACCCCAAGAGACCCAGTACTTC. It specifies CATARGPQETQYF. This sequence joins TRBV10-3 and TRBJ2-5; D is perhaps TRBD1 (6 bases). CDR1 ENHRY and CDR2 SYGVKD come from the germline V gene. The CDR3 sequence is 13 residues long. The V gene lost 10 bases and the J gene lost 1 base, with 13 bases spanning the gap.

This clonotype was seen ten or more times. The V gene is TRBV6-2 or TRBV6-3, the J gene TRBJ1-5; D is perhaps TRBD1 (5 bases). Germline assignment: CDR1 MNHEY and CDR2 SVGEGT. The ends were cut back, 5 bases at V and 1 base at J, with 15 bases in the middle. The CDR3 runs 16 residues. The chain's CDR3 is CASSKGDGRSNQPQHF. The CDR3 DNA is TGTGCCAGCAGTAAAGGGGACGGTCGAAGCAATCAGCCCCAGCATTTT.

This clonotype has a count of ten or more. The rearrangement links TRBV28 to TRBJ1-2, with a tentative D call TRBD1 (5 bases). Deletions cut 7 bases from V and 4 bases from J, with 10 bases between. Germline lookup yields CDR1 MDHEN and CDR2 SYDVKM. This CDR3 is 12 amino acids long. CDR3: CASTAGRYGYTF. In DNA form, the CDR3 reads TGTGCCAGCACCGCGGGGCGCTATGGCTACACCTTC.

With respect to this clonotype: One end of the junction is discordant with germline, which a read error may explain. The rearrangement uses TRBV11-2 and TRBJ2-3; TRBD1 aligns across 7 bases. The CDR3 is 14 residues long. The germline CDR1 and CDR2 sequences are SGHAT and FQNNGV. CDR3 sequence reads: CASGLGGSADTQCF. Written as DNA, the CDR3 is TGTGCCAGCGGCTTAGGGGGCAGCGCAGATACGCAGTGTTTT.

With respect to this clonotype: This may stem from a read error, because a much larger clone lies one nucleotide away. V usage is TRBV4-3 and J usage is TRBJ2-7, with unresolved D. In germline, CDR1 is LGHNA, CDR2 YSLEER. Trimming stripped 1 base from V and 3 bases from J, with 13 bases between. The CDR3 totals 15 residues. The CDR3 here is CASSQGRVAGYEQYF. CDR3 sequence (DNA): TGCGCCAGCAGCCAAGGTAGGGTTGCCGGCTACGAGCAGTACTTC.

Details on this clonotype: Germline and junction disagree at one end, which may indicate a read error. This chain uses TRBV10-3 with TRBJ1-4; D possibly corresponds to TRBD1 (5 bases). This CDR3 is built from 13 residues. From germline, CDR1 is ENHRY and CDR2 SYGVKD. Written as DNA, the CDR3 is TGTGCCTCACTGGGGCTTAATAATGGAAAACTGTTTTTT. Protein sequence: CASLGLNNGKLFF.

This clonotype was recorded many times. The rearrangement uses TRBV29-1 and TRBJ2-5, with TRBD1 matching over 7 bases. After removal of 4 bases from V and 2 bases from J, the junction contained 7 bases not matched to a gene. The CDR3 loop spans 14 amino acids. The V gene's germline CDR1 is SQVTM and CDR2 ANQGSEA. The CDR3 spells CSVGSGTDQETQYF. As DNA, the CDR3 is TGCAGCGTTGGCTCCGGGACAGATCAAGAGACCCAGTACTTC.

To note about this clonotype: A much bigger clone sits one base away, suggesting this may be a read error. The chain couples TRBV4-3 to TRBJ1-4; D call uncertain. Trimming cost V 2 bases and J 5 bases, with 15 bases left between them. Per the germline V gene, CDR1 is LGHNA and CDR2 is YSLEER. The CDR3 contains 16 residues. Written as DNA, the CDR3 is TGCGCCAGCAGCCAATCCCTGGACGTGGGGAATGAAAAACTGTTTTTT. Protein product: CASSQSLDVGNEKLFF.

This clonotype has a single count. A clone one base away is much larger, so this may be a read error. This rearrangement joins TRBV5-6 to TRBJ2-7; D tentatively reads TRBD1 or TRBD2 (5 bases each). Germline V gene sequence: CDR1 SGHDT, CDR2 YYEEEE. CDR3 length: 12 residues. CDR3 sequence reads: CASSYRGYELYF. The CDR3 nucleotides read TGTGCCAGCAGCTATCGGGGCTACGAGCTGTACTTC.

To note about this clonotype: A much bigger clone sits one base away, suggesting this may be a read error. The chain links TRBV6-2 or TRBV6-3 to TRBJ1-5; the D is unclear. V lost 8 bases, J lost 12 bases, and 17 bases lay in between. Germline-derived CDR1 and CDR2 are MNHEY and SVGEGT. The CDR3 length is 12 residues. The CDR3 is CASGNLVNLQHF. The CDR3 bases are TGTGCCAGCGGAAATCTTGTGAATCTCCAGCATTTT.